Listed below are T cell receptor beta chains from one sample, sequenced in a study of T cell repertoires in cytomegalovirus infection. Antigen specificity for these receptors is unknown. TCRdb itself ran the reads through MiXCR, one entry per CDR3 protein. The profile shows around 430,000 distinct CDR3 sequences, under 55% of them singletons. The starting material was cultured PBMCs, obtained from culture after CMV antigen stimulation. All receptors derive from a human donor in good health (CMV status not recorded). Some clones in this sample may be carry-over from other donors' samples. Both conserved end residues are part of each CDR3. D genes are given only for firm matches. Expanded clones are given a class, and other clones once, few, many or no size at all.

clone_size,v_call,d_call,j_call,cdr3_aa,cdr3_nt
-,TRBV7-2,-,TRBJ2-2,CASSPGLEGAGELFF,TGTGCCAGCAGCCCCGGATTAGAGGGGGCCGGGGAGCTGTTTTTT
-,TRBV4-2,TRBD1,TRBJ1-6,CASSQDRDRINSPLHF,TGTGCCAGCAGCCAAGACCGGGACAGAATAAATTCACCCCTCCACTTT
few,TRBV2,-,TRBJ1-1,CASSGTRPNTEAFF,TGTGCCAGCAGTGGGACCCGGCCTAACACTGAAGCTTTCTTT
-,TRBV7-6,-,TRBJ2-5,CASSTSGGAETQYF,TGTGCCAGCAGCACGTCGGGGGGCGCGGAGACCCAGTACTTC
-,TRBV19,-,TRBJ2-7,CATGTDTYEQYF,TGTGCCACGGGGACCGACACCTACGAGCAGTACTTC
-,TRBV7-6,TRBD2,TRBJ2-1,CASSLKAGVNEQFF,TGTGCCAGCAGCTTAAAGGCGGGGGTGAATGAGCAGTTCTTC
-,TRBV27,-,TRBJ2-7,CASSSKGEQYF,TGTGCCAGCAGTTCAAAAGGGGAGCAGTACTTC
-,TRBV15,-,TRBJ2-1,CATAGGAYNEQFF,TGTGCCACAGCAGGGGGGGCCTACAATGAGCAGTTCTTC
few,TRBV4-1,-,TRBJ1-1,CASSQPVGVSTEAFF,TGCGCCAGCAGCCAACCTGTCGGGGTGAGCACTGAAGCTTTCTTT
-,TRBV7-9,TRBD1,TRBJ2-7,CASSRDRAFTYEQYF,TGTGCCAGCAGTCGCGACAGGGCTTTCACCTACGAGCAGTACTTC
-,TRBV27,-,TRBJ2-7,CASSLSIGFRVYEQYF,TGTGCCAGCAGTTTATCGATAGGCTTTAGGGTCTACGAGCAGTACTTC